The 6 T cell receptor gamma chains below were found in one sample sequenced in a study of Vδ1+ human thymocytes. Findings and limits, study-wide: Thymic TRG and TRD repertoires appeared highly polyclonal.

RNA was extracted from the cells and then reverse transcribed. CDR3 amplicons came from multiplex PCR with pooled V-gene forward and constant-region reverse primers. With CATT, TCRdb re-called clones from the multiplex PCR reads. This table holds some 6,500 gamma-chain clones, 42% found once. These TCRs' antigens remain unknown. Sequenced sample: Vdelta1+ gamma-delta thymocytes from the thymus. The sample's subset: FACS-sorted CD3+ TCRalphabeta- TCRVdelta1+ TCRVdelta2- thymocytes. Source of these receptors: a boy in the first two years of life who had congenital heart surgery.

This clone was seen only a few times. This chain links TRGV9 with TRGJ1 or TRGJ2. V lost 5 bases and J lost 4; bases outside the gene matches: 5. This CDR3 comprises 12 residues. Per germline, CDR1 GITISATS and CDR2 ISYDGTV (reference sequence). The CDR3 reads CALWGVYYKKLF. The CDR3 nucleotides are TGTGCCTTGTGGGGGGTCTATTATAAGAAACTCTTT.

The chain has TRGV8 and TRGJ1 or TRGJ2. The J gene, absent from TCRdb, was called here by matching the DNA to germline. Germline trimming cut 5 bases from V and 5 bases from J; bases unmatched to any gene: 6. Germline V CDR1 and CDR2: VENAVY, YDSYNSRV. The CDR3 extends over 12 amino acids. The CDR3 reads CATWVAHYKKLF. The CDR3 bases are TGTGCCACCTGGGTCGCTCATTATAAGAAACTCTTT.

The V gene is TRGV4, the J gene TRGJ1 or TRGJ2. The J gene, not given by TCRdb, was assigned here from a germline match of the nucleotide sequence. In germline, CDR1 is EGSTGY, CDR2 YDSYTSSV. Unmatched junction bases numbered 7, after V lost 5 bases and J lost 3 bases. This CDR3 contains 13 residues. DNA of the CDR3: TGTGCCACCTGGGTATCTCGTTATTATAAGAAACTCTTT. This translates into CATWVSRYYKKLF.

This clone was recorded a few times. The rearrangement uses TRGV5 and TRGJ1 or TRGJ2. CDR1 and CDR2 from the germline V gene are VINAFY and YDVSNSKD. V was clipped by 0 bases and J by 7 bases; unmatched bases: 9. The CDR3 totals 14 residues. CDR3 amino acids: CATWDRPVKYKKLF. Written as DNA, the CDR3 is TGTGCCACCTGGGACAGGCCAGTAAAATATAAGAAACTCTTT.

Regarding this clone: Other DNA sequences in the sample encode the same CDR3. The chain employs TRGV5 and TRGJ1 or TRGJ2. TCRdb is silent on the J gene; assignment here came from matching the DNA to germline. The germline CDR1 and CDR2 sequences are VINAFY and YDVSNSKD. This CDR3 is 13 amino acids long. J lost 6 bases, V lost 0 bases, and 5 bases had no gene match. The CDR3: CATWDRPSYKKLF. Here the CDR3 DNA reads TGTGCCACCTGGGACAGGCCATCTTATAAGAAACTCTTT.

No V gene was called, though TRGJ1 or TRGJ2 was called as the J gene. The CDR3 length is 11 residues. DNA of the CDR3: TGTGCCACCTGGGATGACAATAAGAAACTCTTT. Protein product: CATWDDNKKLF.